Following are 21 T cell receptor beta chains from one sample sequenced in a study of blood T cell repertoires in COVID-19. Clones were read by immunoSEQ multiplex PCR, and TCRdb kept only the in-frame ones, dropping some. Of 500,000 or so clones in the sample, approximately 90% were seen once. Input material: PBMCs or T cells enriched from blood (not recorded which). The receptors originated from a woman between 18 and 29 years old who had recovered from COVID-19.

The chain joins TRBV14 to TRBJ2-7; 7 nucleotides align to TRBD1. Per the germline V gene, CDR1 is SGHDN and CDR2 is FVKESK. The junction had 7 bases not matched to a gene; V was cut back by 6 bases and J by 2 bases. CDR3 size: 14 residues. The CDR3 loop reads CASRLTGETYEQYF. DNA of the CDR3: TGTGCCAGCAGACTCACAGGGGAAACCTACGAGCAGTACTTC.

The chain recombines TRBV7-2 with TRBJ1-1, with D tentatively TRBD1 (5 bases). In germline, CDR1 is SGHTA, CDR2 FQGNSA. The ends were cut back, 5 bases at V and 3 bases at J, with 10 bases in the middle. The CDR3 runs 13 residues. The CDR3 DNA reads TGTGCCAGCAGCCCCGGACACGACACTGAAGCTTTCTTT. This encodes CASSPGHDTEAFF. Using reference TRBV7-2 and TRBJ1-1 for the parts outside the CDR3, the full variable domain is GAGVSQSPSNKVTEKGKDVELRCDPISGHTALYWYRQSLGQGLEFLIYFQGNSAPDKSGLPSDRFSAERTGGSVSTLTIQRTQQEDSAVYLCASSPGHDTEAFFGQGTRLTVV.

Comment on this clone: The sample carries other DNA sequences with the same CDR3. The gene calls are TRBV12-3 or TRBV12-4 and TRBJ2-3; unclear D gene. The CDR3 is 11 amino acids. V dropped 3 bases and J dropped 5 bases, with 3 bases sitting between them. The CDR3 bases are TGTGCCAGCAGTTTGCGAGATACGCAGTATTTT. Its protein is CASSLRDTQYF.

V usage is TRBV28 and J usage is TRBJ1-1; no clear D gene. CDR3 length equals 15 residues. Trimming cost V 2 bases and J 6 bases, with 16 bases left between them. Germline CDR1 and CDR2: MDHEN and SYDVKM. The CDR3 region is CASSLNGVGQPEAFF. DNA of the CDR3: TGTGCCAGCAGTTTAAATGGTGTTGGGCAGCCTGAAGCTTTCTTT.

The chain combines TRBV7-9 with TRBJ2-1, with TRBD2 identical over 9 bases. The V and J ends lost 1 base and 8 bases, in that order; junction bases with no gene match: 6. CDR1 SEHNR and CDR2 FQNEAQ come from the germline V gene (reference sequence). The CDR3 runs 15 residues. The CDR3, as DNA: TGTGCCAGCAGCTTAGAAAGCGGGGGGAGGGATGAGCAGTTCTTC. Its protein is CASSLESGGRDEQFF.

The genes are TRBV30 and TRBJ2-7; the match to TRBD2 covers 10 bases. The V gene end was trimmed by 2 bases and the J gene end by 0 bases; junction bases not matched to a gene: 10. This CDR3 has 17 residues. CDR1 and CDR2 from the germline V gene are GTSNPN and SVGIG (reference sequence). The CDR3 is CAWSPARSGGASYEQYF. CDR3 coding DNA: TGTGCCTGGAGTCCGGCTCGAAGCGGGGGGGCCTCCTACGAGCAGTACTTC. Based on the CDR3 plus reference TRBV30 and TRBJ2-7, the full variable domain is SQTIHQWPATLVQPVGSPLSLECTVEGTSNPNLYWYRQAAGRGLQLLFYSVGIGQISSEVPQNLSASRPQDRQFILSSKKLLLSDSGFYLCAWSPARSGGASYEQYFGPGTRLTVT.

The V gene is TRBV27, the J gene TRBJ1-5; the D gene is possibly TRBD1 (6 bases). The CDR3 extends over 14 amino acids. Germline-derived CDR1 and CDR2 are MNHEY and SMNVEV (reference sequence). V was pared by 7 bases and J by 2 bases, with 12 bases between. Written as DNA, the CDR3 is TGTGCCAGCAAGGGGGGGCAGGGCAATCAGCCCCAGCATTTT. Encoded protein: CASKGGQGNQPQHF.

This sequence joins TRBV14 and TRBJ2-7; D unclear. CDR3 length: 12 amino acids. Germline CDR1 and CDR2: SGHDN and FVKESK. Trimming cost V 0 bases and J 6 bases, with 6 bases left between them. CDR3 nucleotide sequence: TGTGCCAGCAGCCAAGATTTCGGCGAGCAGTACTTC. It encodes CASSQDFGEQYF. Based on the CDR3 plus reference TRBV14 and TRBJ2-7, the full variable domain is EAGVTQFPSHSVIEKGQTVTLRCDPISGHDNLYWYRRVMGKEIKFLLHFVKESKQDESGMPNNRFLAERTGGTYSTLKVQPAELEDSGVYFCASSQDFGEQYFGPGTRLTVT.

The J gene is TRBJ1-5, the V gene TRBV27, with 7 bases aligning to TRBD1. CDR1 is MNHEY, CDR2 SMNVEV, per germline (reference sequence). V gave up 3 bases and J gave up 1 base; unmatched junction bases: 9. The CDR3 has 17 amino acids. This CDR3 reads CASSLHNRGVSNQPQHF. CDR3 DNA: TGTGCCAGCAGTTTGCATAACAGGGGAGTCAGCAATCAGCCCCAGCATTTT.

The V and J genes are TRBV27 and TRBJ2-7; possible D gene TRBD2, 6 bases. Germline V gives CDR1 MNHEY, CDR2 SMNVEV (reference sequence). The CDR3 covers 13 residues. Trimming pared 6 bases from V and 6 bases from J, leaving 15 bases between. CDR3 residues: CASRHLTSREQYF. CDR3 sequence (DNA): TGTGCCAGCAGACATCTAACTAGCCGCGAGCAGTACTTC.

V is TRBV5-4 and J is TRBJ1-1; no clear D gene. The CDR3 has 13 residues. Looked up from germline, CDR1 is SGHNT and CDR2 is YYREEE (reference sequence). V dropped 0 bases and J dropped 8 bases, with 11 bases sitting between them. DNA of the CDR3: TGTGCCAGCAGCTTGGCCTCCGGAGGGGAAGCTTTCTTT. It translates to CASSLASGGEAFF.

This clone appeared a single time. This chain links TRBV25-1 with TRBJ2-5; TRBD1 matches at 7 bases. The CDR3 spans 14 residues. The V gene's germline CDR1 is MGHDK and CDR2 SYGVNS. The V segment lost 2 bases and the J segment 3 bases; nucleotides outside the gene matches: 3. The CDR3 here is CASSEPGQKETQYF. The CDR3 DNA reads TGTGCCAGCAGTGAACCGGGACAGAAAGAGACCCAGTACTTC.

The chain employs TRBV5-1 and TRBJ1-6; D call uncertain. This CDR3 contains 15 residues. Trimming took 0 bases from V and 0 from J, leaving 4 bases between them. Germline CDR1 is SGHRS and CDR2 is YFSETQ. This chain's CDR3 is CASSLGLSYNSPLHF. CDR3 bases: TGCGCCAGCAGCTTGGGGCTCTCCTATAATTCACCCCTCCACTTT.

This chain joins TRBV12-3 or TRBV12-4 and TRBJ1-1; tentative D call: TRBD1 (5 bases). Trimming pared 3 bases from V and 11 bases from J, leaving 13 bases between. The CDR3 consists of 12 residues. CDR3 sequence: CASSFPRGAAFF. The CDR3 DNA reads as TGTGCCAGCAGTTTTCCTAGGGGCGCGGCTTTCTTT.

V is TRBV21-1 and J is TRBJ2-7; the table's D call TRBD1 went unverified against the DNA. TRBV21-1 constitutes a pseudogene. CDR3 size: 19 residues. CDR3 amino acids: CASSKAVGDRGLPTYEQYF. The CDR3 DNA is TGTGCCAGCAGCAAAGCGGTGGGGGACAGGGGGCTTCCTACCTACGAGCAGTACTTC.

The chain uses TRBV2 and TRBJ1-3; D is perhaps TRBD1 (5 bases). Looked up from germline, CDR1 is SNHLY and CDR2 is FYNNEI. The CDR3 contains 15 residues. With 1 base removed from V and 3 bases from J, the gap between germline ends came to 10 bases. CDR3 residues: CASSEVGQIGNTIYF. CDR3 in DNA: TGTGCCAGCAGTGAAGTGGGGCAGATTGGAAACACCATATATTTT.

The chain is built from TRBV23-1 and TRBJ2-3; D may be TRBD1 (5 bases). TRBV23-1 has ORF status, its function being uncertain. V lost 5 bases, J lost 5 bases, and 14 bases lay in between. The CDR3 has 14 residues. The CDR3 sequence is CASSFWTQGDTQYF. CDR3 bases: TGCGCCAGCAGTTTTTGGACCCAGGGAGATACGCAGTATTTT.

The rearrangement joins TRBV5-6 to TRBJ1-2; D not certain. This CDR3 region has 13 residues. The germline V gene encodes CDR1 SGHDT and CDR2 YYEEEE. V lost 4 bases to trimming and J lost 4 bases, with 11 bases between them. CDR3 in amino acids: CASSPIRFYGYTF. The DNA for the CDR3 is TGTGCCAGCAGCCCCATCAGGTTCTATGGCTACACCTTC.

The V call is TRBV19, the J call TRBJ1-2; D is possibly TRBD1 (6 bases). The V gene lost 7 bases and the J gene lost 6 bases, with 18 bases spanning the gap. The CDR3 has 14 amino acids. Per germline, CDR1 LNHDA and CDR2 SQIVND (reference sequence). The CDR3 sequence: CASISLRGRDGYTF. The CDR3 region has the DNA TGTGCCAGTATATCACTCAGGGGTAGAGATGGCTACACCTTC.

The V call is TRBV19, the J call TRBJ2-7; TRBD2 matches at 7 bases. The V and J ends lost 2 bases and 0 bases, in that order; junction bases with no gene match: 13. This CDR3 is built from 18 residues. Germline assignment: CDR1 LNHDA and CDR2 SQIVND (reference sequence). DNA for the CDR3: TGTGCCAGTAGTATACGACCCGGGACTACCTCCAGCTCCTACGAGCAGTACTTC. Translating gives CASSIRPGTTSSSYEQYF. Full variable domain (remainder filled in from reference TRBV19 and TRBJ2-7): DGGITQSPKYLFRKEGQNVTLSCEQNLNHDAMYWYRQDPGQGLRLIYYSQIVNDFQKGDIAEGYSVSREKKESFPLTVTSAQKNPTAFYLCASSIRPGTTSSSYEQYFGPGTRLTVT.

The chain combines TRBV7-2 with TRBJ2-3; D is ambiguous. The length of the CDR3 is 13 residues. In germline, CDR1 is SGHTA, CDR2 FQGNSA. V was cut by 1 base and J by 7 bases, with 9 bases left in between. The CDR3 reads CASSLGAFNTQYF. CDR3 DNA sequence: TGTGCCAGCAGCTTAGGGGCATTCAATACGCAGTATTTT.